These 14 T cell receptor beta chains were sequenced from one sample in a study of blood T cell repertoires in COVID-19. Profiled with immunoSEQ multiplex PCR; TCRdb holds only in-frame clones, not every one. Of approximately 300,000 clones in the sample, more than 80% were seen once. The specimen was peripheral blood. These receptor sequences come from a man younger than 30 who had recovered from COVID-19.

The V call is TRBV19, the J call TRBJ1-1, with TRBD1 matching 7 bases. With 5 bases clipped from V and 4 bases from J, the junction kept 4 bases outside the gene matches. The CDR3 contains 13 residues. Per germline, CDR1 LNHDA and CDR2 SQIVND (reference sequence). The CDR3: CASSVNRGTEAFF. CDR3 in DNA: TGTGCCAGTAGTGTCAACAGGGGCACTGAAGCTTTCTTT.

This rearrangement joins TRBV5-1 to TRBJ2-5; the match to TRBD2 covers 8 bases. This CDR3 region has 13 residues. Germline CDR1 and CDR2: SGHRS and YFSETQ. V trimming: 5 bases; J trimming: 1 base; junction bases outside the gene matches: 1. This CDR3 reads CASRLAGQETQYF. The CDR3 DNA sequence: TGCGCCAGCAGGCTAGCGGGCCAAGAGACCCAGTACTTC.

This chain uses TRBV27 with TRBJ2-1, with 9 bases fitting TRBD1. The germline gives CDR1 MNHEY, CDR2 SMNVEV (reference sequence). The length of the CDR3 is 15 residues. J was trimmed by 4 bases and V by 4 bases; bases with no gene match: 5. CDR3: CASSWEGQGYNEQFF. CDR3 nucleotides: TGTGCCAGCAGTTGGGAGGGACAGGGTTACAATGAGCAGTTCTTC.

This chain uses TRBV7-2 with TRBJ2-2, with 8 bases fitting TRBD2. Germline V lookup: CDR1 SGHTA, CDR2 FQGNSA. This CDR3 has 18 residues. The junction had 12 bases not matched to a gene; V was cut back by 2 bases and J by 4 bases. CDR3 DNA sequence: TGTGCCAGCAGCTTAATCGGCTCGGGCGGGGGGATCACCGGGGAGCTGTTTTTT. Amino acid sequence: CASSLIGSGGGITGELFF.

The gene calls are TRBV2 and TRBJ1-1; D is unresolved. The CDR3 is 12 amino acids. Germline V gene lookup returns CDR1 SNHLY and CDR2 FYNNEI. V was trimmed by 4 bases and J by 9 bases, leaving 12 bases between them. In nucleotides, the CDR3 is TGTGCCAGCAGTGTGGGAGGGATCCAAGCTTTCTTT. Protein sequence: CASSVGGIQAFF.

The chain combines TRBV6-5 with TRBJ1-2; 9 nucleotides line up with TRBD1. Per the germline V gene, CDR1 is MNHEY and CDR2 is SVGAGI. The CDR3 loop spans 11 amino acids. The V and J ends lost 5 bases and 10 bases, in that order; junction bases with no gene match: 2. The CDR3 region is CASSNRGLYTF. CDR3 bases: TGTGCCAGCAGTAACAGGGGGCTCTACACCTTC.

The chain couples TRBV10-1 to TRBJ2-5; D may be TRBD1 (5 bases). The V gene lost 5 bases and the J gene lost 2 bases, with 9 bases spanning the gap. The CDR3 length is 13 residues. Germline V gene sequence: CDR1 WNHNN, CDR2 SYGVQD (reference sequence). Here the CDR3 reads CASSSGQQETQYF. As DNA, the CDR3 is TGCGCCAGCAGTTCAGGGCAACAAGAGACCCAGTACTTC.

The chain combines TRBV4-2 with TRBJ2-3; D is unresolved. The CDR3 consists of 14 residues. From germline, CDR1 is LGHNA and CDR2 YNFKEQ. The germline V and J ends were trimmed by 0 bases and 4 bases, with 8 bases remaining between them. The CDR3 region is CASSQEAQPDTQYF. CDR3 DNA: TGTGCCAGCAGCCAAGAGGCACAACCAGATACGCAGTATTTT.

The J gene is TRBJ2-2, the V gene TRBV12-3 or TRBV12-4; TRBD2 might be the D (6 bases). Trimming stripped 2 bases from V and 7 bases from J, with 8 bases between. The CDR3 loop spans 13 amino acids. The CDR3 DNA is TGTGCCAGCAGTTTATGGGGGGACGGGGAGCTGTTTTTT. Protein sequence: CASSLWGDGELFF.

V and J are TRBV6-4 and TRBJ1-6; D gene ambiguous. V was trimmed by 6 bases and J by 4 bases, leaving 10 bases between them. The CDR3 is 14 residues long. Germline values: CDR1 MRHNA, CDR2 SNTAGT. CDR3 protein: CASSELTYNSPLHF. The CDR3 DNA sequence: TGTGCCAGCAGCGAGTTGACTTATAATTCACCCCTCCACTTT.

V usage is TRBV15 and J usage is TRBJ2-1, with 8 nucleotides matching TRBD1. The ends lost 1 base at V and 4 bases at J; junction bases unmatched: 3. Germline V lookup: CDR1 LNHNV, CDR2 YYDKDF (reference sequence). The CDR3 contains 15 residues. The CDR3 here is CATSRVGTGYNEQFF. The CDR3 region has the DNA TGTGCCACCAGCAGAGTTGGGACAGGTTACAATGAGCAGTTCTTC.

V gene TRBV7-2 combines with J gene TRBJ2-5; the match to TRBD2 covers 11 bases. Germline assignment: CDR1 SGHTA and CDR2 FQGNSA. The CDR3 contains 16 residues. V lost 3 bases and J lost 1; bases outside the gene matches: 4. CDR3 sequence: CASSLGLAVFQETQYF. The CDR3 DNA reads TGTGCCAGCAGCTTGGGACTAGCGGTCTTCCAAGAGACCCAGTACTTC.

V gene TRBV15 combines with J gene TRBJ2-7, with a possible D match to TRBD2 (5 bases). Germline CDR1 is LNHNV and CDR2 is YYDKDF (reference sequence). The CDR3 is made up of 15 amino acids. The V gene lost 3 bases and the J gene lost 1 base, with 13 bases spanning the gap. The CDR3 here is CATSSPGLKSYEQYF. The CDR3 DNA is TGTGCCACCAGCAGTCCCGGACTCAAATCCTACGAGCAGTACTTC. The full variable domain, with the rest looked up from reference TRBV15 and TRBJ2-7, is DAMVIQNPRYQVTQFGKPVTLSCSQTLNHNVMYWYQQKSSQAPKLLFHYYDKDFNNEADTPDNFQSRRPNTSFCFLDIRSPGLGDTAMYLCATSSPGLKSYEQYFGPGTRLTVT.

V is TRBV18 and J is TRBJ1-2; 7 bases fit TRBD1. Germline V lookup: CDR1 KGHSH, CDR2 LQKENI. The J segment lost 1 base and the V segment lost 3 bases, leaving 5 bases of the junction unmatched. CDR3 length: 15 residues. In DNA form, the CDR3 reads TGTGCCAGCTCACCCCGGGACAGTCGTAACTATGGCTACACCTTC. It yields the protein CASSPRDSRNYGYTF. Drawing the rest from reference TRBV18 and TRBJ1-2, the complete variable domain is NAGVMQNPRHLVRRRGQEARLRCSPMKGHSHVYWYRQLPEEGLKFMVYLQKENIIDESGMPKERFSAEFPKEGPSILRIQQVVRGDSAAYFCASSPRDSRNYGYTFGSGTRLTVV.